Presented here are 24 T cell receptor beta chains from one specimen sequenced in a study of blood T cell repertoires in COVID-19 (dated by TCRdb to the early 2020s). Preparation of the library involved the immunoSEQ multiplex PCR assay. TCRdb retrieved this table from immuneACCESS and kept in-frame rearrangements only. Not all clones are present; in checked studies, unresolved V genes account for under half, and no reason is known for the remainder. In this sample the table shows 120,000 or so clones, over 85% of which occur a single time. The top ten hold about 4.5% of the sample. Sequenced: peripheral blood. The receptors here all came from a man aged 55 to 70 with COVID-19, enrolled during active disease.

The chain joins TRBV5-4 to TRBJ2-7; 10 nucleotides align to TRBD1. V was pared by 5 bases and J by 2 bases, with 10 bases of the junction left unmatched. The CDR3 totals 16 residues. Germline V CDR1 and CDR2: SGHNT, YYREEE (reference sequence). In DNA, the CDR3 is TGTGCCAGCAGTTCCGGGACAGGGGACTCACCCTACGAGCAGTACTTC. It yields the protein CASSSGTGDSPYEQYF. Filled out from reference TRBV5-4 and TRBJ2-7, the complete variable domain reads ETGVTQSPTHLIKTRGQQVTLRCSSQSGHNTVSWYQQALGQGPQFIFQYYREEENGRGNFPPRFSGLQFPNYSSELNVNALELDDSALYLCASSSGTGDSPYEQYFGPGTRLTVT.

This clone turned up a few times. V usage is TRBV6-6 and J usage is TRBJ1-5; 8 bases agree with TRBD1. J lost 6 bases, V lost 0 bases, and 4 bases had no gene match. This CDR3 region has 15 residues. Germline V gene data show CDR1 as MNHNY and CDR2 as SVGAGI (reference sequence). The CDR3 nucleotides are TGTGCCAGCAGTTACTCGCCGGACAGGGCTCAGCCCCAGCATTTT. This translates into CASSYSPDRAQPQHF.

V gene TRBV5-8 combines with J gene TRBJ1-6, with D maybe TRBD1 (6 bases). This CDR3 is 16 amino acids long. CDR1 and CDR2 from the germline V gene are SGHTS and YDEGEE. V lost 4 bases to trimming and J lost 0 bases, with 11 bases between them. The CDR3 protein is CASSRDMSSYNSPLHF. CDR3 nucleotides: TGTGCCAGCAGCAGGGACATGAGCTCCTATAATTCACCCCTCCACTTT. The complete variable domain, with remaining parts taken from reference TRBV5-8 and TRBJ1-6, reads EAGVTQSPTHLIKTRGQQATLRCSPISGHTSVYWYQQALGLGLQFLLWYDEGEERNRGNFPPRFSGRQFPNYSSELNVNALELEDSALYLCASSRDMSSYNSPLHFGNGTRLTVT.

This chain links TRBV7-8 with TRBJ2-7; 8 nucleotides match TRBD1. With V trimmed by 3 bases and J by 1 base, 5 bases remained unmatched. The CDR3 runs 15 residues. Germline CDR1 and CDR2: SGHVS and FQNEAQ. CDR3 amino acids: CASSLDRVESYEQYF. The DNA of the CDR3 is TGTGCCAGCAGCTTGGACAGGGTAGAGTCCTACGAGCAGTACTTC.

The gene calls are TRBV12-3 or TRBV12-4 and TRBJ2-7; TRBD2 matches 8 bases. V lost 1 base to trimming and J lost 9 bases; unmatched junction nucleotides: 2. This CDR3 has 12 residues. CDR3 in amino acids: CASSLGLAGQYF. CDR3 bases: TGTGCCAGCAGTTTAGGGCTAGCGGGGCAGTACTTC.

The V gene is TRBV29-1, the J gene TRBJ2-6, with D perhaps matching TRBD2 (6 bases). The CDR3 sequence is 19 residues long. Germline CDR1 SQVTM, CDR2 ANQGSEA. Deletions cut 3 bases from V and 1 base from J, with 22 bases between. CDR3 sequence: CSVEERAYPLLSGANVLTF. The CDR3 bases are TGCAGCGTTGAGGAGCGGGCTTATCCCCTCCTATCTGGGGCCAACGTCCTGACTTTC.

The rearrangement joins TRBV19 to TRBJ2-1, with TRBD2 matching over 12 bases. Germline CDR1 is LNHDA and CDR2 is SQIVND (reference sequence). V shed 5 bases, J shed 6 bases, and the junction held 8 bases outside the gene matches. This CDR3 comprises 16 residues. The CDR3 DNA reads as TGTGCCAGTAGTTCGCCTAGCGGGAGGGGACCCAATGAGCAGTTCTTC. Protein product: CASSSPSGRGPNEQFF.

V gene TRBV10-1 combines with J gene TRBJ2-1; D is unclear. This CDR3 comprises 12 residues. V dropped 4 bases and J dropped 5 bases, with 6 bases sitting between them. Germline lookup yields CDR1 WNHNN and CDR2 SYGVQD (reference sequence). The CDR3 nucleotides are TGCGCCAGCAGTGTTACAGACAATGAGCAGTTCTTC. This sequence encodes CASSVTDNEQFF.

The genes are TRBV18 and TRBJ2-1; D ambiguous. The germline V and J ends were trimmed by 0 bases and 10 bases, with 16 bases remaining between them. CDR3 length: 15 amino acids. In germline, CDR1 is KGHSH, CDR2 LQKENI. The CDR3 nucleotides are TGTGCCAGCTCACCACCGAGCAACCGCCAACAGGAGCAGTTCTTC. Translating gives CASSPPSNRQQEQFF.

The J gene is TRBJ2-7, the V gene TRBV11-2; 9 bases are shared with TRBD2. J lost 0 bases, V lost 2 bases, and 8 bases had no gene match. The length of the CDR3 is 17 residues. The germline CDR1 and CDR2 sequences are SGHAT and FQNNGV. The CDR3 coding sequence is TGTGCCAGCAGCTTAAACGCTGGGGGACTAGCCTCCTACGAGCAGTACTTC. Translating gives CASSLNAGGLASYEQYF.

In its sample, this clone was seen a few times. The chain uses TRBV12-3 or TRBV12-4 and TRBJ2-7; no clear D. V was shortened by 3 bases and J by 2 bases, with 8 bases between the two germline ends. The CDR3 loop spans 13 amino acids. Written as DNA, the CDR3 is TGTGCCAGCAGTTTTTCCGGTCCCTACGAGCAGTACTTC. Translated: CASSFSGPYEQYF.

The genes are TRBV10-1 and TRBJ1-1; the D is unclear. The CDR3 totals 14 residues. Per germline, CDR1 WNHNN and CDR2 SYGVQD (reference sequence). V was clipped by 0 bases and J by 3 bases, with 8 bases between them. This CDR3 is CASSESGGDTEAFF. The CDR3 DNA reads TGCGCCAGCAGTGAGTCTGGCGGCGACACTGAAGCTTTCTTT.

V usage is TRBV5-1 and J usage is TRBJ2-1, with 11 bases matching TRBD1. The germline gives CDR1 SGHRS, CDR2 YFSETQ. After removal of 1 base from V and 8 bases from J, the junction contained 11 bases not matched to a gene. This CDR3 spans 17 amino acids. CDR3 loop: CASSLWRRTGGADEQFF. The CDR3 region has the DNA TGCGCCAGCAGCTTGTGGAGAAGGACAGGGGGCGCGGATGAGCAGTTCTTC.

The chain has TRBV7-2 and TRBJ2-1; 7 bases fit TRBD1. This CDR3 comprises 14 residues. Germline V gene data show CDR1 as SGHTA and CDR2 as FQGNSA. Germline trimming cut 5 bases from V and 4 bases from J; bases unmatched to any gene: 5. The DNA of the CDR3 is TGTGCCAGCAGCCCCGGGACAGCATACAATGAGCAGTTCTTC. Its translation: CASSPGTAYNEQFF. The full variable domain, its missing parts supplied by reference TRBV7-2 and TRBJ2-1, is GAGVSQSPSNKVTEKGKDVELRCDPISGHTALYWYRQSLGQGLEFLIYFQGNSAPDKSGLPSDRFSAERTGGSVSTLTIQRTQQEDSAVYLCASSPGTAYNEQFFGPGTRLTVL.

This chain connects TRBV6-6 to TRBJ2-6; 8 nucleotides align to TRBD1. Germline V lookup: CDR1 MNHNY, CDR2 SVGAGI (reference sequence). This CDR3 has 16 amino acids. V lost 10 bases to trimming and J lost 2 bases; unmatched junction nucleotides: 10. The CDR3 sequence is CATDPRGQPGANVLTF. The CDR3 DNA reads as TGTGCCACCGACCCCAGGGGGCAGCCTGGGGCCAACGTCCTGACTTTC.

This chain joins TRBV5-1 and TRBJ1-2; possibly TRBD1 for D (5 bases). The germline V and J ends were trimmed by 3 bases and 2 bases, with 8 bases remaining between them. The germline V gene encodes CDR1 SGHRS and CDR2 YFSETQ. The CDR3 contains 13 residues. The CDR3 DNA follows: TGCGCCAGCAGCTCGGACACCAACTATGGCTACACCTTC. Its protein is CASSSDTNYGYTF.

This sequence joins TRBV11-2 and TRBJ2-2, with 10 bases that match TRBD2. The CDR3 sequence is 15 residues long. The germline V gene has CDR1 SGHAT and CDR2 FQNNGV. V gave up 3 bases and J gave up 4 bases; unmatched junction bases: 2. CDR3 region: CASSFSGRPTGELFF. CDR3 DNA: TGTGCCAGCAGCTTTAGCGGGAGGCCCACCGGGGAGCTGTTTTTT.

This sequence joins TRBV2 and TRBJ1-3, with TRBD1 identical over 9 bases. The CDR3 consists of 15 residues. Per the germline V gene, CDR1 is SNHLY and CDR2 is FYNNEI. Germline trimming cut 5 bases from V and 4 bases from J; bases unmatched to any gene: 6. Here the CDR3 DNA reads TGTGCCAGCAGTCAACCGGGACAGGGAGGAAACACCATATATTTT. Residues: CASSQPGQGGNTIYF.

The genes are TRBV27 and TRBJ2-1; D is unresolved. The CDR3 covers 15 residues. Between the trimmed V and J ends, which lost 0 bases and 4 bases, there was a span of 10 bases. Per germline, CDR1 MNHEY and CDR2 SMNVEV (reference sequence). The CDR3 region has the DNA TGTGCCAGCAGTTTATCTGGGCTTGGTTACAATGAGCAGTTCTTC. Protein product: CASSLSGLGYNEQFF.

CDR3: CASSLAAATEAFF. The CDR3 DNA sequence: TGCGCCAGCAGCTTGGCTGCGGCCACTGAAGCTTTCTTT. The genes are TRBV5-1 and TRBJ1-1, with D unresolved. The CDR3 consists of 13 residues. Per germline, CDR1 SGHRS and CDR2 YFSETQ. The germline V and J ends were trimmed by 0 bases and 4 bases, with 7 bases remaining between them. Complete variable domain (other parts from reference TRBV5-1 and TRBJ1-1): KAGVTQTPRYLIKTRGQQVTLSCSPISGHRSVSWYQQTPGQGLQFLFEYFSETQRNKGNFPGRFSGRQFSNSRSEMNVSTLELGDSALYLCASSLAAATEAFFGQGTRLTVV.

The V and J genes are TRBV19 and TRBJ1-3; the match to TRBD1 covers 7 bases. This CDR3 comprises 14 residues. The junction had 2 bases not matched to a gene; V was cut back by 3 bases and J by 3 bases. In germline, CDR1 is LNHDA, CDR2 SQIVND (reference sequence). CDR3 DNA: TGTGCCAGTAGTATGCAGGGGGATGGAAACACCATATATTTT. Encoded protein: CASSMQGDGNTIYF.

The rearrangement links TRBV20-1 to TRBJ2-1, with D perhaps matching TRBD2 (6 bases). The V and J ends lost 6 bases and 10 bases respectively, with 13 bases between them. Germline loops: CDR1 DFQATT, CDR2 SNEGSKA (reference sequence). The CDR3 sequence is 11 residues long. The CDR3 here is CSAARDWEQFF. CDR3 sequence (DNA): TGCAGTGCGGCCAGGGACTGGGAGCAGTTCTTC.

CDR3 nucleotides: TGTGCCAGCAGTTACTCGAGGGTTGTTGAAAAACTGTTTTTT. Encoded protein: CASSYSRVVEKLFF. V is TRBV6-5 and J is TRBJ1-4; unclear D gene. Germline V gene sequence: CDR1 MNHEY, CDR2 SVGAGI. The CDR3 spans 14 residues. Trimming pared 0 bases from V and 7 bases from J, leaving 9 bases between.

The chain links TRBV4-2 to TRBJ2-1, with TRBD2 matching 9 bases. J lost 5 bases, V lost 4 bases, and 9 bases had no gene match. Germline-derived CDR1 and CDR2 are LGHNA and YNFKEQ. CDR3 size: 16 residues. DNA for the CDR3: TGTGCCAGCAGCCTCATCGGTCTAGCGGGAAACAATGAGCAGTTCTTC. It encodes CASSLIGLAGNNEQFF.